The 20 T cell receptor beta chains listed next were all sequenced from one sample in a study of blood T cell repertoires in COVID-19. Method: immunoSEQ multiplex PCR; TCRdb's copy keeps in-frame clones and lacks some. The sample lists 90,000 to 120,000 clones, approximately 88% occurring once. The sequenced material came from peripheral blood. The origin of the receptors is a human donor in a cohort sampled during active COVID-19.

A few counts support this clone. CDR3 nucleotides: TGTGCCAGCACCCTGGGACAGGGAGATGGCTACACCTTC. It codes for CASTLGQGDGYTF. This chain uses TRBV28 with TRBJ1-2, with 9 bases fitting TRBD1. The CDR3 has 13 amino acids. The germline gives CDR1 MDHEN, CDR2 SYDVKM. V lost 7 bases to trimming and J lost 6 bases; unmatched junction nucleotides: 6.

The chain combines TRBV5-4 with TRBJ1-4; weak D call: TRBD1 (6 bases). The CDR3 has 16 residues. Germline V gene lookup returns CDR1 SGHNT and CDR2 YYREEE (reference sequence). Trimming removed 4 bases at V and 0 bases at J, with 13 bases between. As DNA, the CDR3 is TGTGCCAGCAGCGTCGACTCAGGGGCAACTAATGAAAAACTGTTTTTT. This sequence encodes CASSVDSGATNEKLFF. The complete variable domain, with remaining parts taken from reference TRBV5-4 and TRBJ1-4, reads ETGVTQSPTHLIKTRGQQVTLRCSSQSGHNTVSWYQQALGQGPQFIFQYYREEENGRGNFPPRFSGLQFPNYSSELNVNALELDDSALYLCASSVDSGATNEKLFFGSGTQLSVL.

The J gene is TRBJ1-5, the V gene TRBV19, with D tentatively TRBD1 (6 bases). Germline V gene lookup returns CDR1 LNHDA and CDR2 SQIVND (reference sequence). The CDR3 sequence is 13 residues long. Trimming removed 8 bases from V and 2 bases from J, with 10 bases in between. The CDR3 loop reads CASRQVGNQPQHF. The CDR3, as DNA: TGTGCCAGTCGACAGGTGGGCAATCAGCCCCAGCATTTT.

The J gene is TRBJ2-3, the V gene TRBV7-6, with 12 bases lining up with TRBD2. Germline V gene sequence: CDR1 SGHVS, CDR2 FNYEAQ. The CDR3 covers 17 residues. V was pared by 1 base and J by 4 bases, with 6 bases of the junction left unmatched. The CDR3 loop reads CASSLGSTSGSADTQYF. The CDR3 nucleotides are TGTGCCAGCAGCTTAGGTTCGACTAGCGGGAGTGCAGATACGCAGTATTTT.

V and J are TRBV19 and TRBJ2-3; 12 bases fit TRBD2. The CDR3 loop spans 16 amino acids. In germline, CDR1 is LNHDA, CDR2 SQIVND (reference sequence). V lost 4 bases and J lost 5; bases outside the gene matches: 7. DNA of the CDR3: TGTGCCAGTAGTAGCAAACTAGCGGGAGGTCAAGATACGCAGTATTTT. Encoded protein: CASSSKLAGGQDTQYF.

This clone appeared once. J is TRBJ2-3 and V is TRBV7-9; D not certain. This CDR3 is built from 13 residues. Between the trimmed V and J ends, which lost 5 bases and 4 bases, there was a span of 10 bases. Germline-derived CDR1 and CDR2 are SEHNR and FQNEAQ (reference sequence). The CDR3 reads CASSPEAPDTQYF. The CDR3 DNA reads as TGTGCCAGCAGCCCTGAGGCCCCAGATACGCAGTATTTT.

The chain employs TRBV27 and TRBJ2-7, with 8 positions matching TRBD1. Germline V gene data show CDR1 as MNHEY and CDR2 as SMNVEV (reference sequence). The CDR3 is made up of 15 amino acids. V lost 5 bases, J lost 2 bases, and 8 bases stayed unmatched. CDR3 sequence: CASSRNTGGPYEQYF. CDR3 DNA sequence: TGTGCCAGCAGTCGGAACACAGGGGGGCCCTACGAGCAGTACTTC.

The rearrangement joins TRBV5-6 to TRBJ2-1, with 7 bases identical to TRBD1. This CDR3 contains 14 residues. V lost 2 bases, J lost 5 bases, and 4 bases stayed unmatched. Germline-derived CDR1 and CDR2 are SGHDT and YYEEEE. The CDR3 here is CASSLRQGHNEQFF. For the CDR3, the DNA is TGTGCCAGCAGCTTACGACAGGGTCACAATGAGCAGTTCTTC.

This chain uses TRBV19 with TRBJ2-5, with 9 bases identical to TRBD1. The CDR3 spans 17 residues. The trim removed 3 bases at V and 5 bases at J, leaving 13 bases unmatched. The germline V gene encodes CDR1 LNHDA and CDR2 SQIVND (reference sequence). The CDR3 reads CASSISHRGLLGETQYF. The DNA of the CDR3 is TGTGCCAGTAGTATTAGTCACAGGGGGCTGTTGGGTGAGACCCAGTACTTC.

The CDR3, as DNA: TGTGCCAGCAGCTTTGATCCCCCGGACAGGGGCCCCTACGAGCAGTACGTC. Amino acid sequence: CASSFDPPDRGPYEQYV. This sequence joins TRBV12-1 and TRBJ2-7; the table gives TRBD1 as D, unverified against the DNA. TRBV12-1 is designated a pseudogene. This CDR3 is 17 amino acids long.

This clone was seen a single time. DNA for the CDR3: TGTGCCAGCAGCCACGATTGGCCAGCAGGAATCTATGGCTACACCTTC. It codes for CASSHDWPAGIYGYTF. V and J are TRBV14 and TRBJ1-2; D gene unclear. The V and J ends lost 3 bases and 4 bases respectively, with 18 bases between them. CDR1 is SGHDN and CDR2 is FVKESK in the germline V gene. CDR3 size: 16 residues. Drawing the rest from reference TRBV14 and TRBJ1-2, the complete variable domain is EAGVTQFPSHSVIEKGQTVTLRCDPISGHDNLYWYRRVMGKEIKFLLHFVKESKQDESGMPNNRFLAERTGGTYSTLKVQPAELEDSGVYFCASSHDWPAGIYGYTFGSGTRLTVV.

The genes are TRBV7-3 and TRBJ2-3; TRBD2 agrees at 9 bases. The V gene end was trimmed by 5 bases and the J gene end by 2 bases; junction bases not matched to a gene: 5. CDR3 length: 15 residues. Germline CDR1 is SGHTA and CDR2 is FQGTGA. CDR3 sequence (DNA): TGTGCCAGCAGCCCTAGCGGGACCGTCACAGATACGCAGTATTTT. It codes for CASSPSGTVTDTQYF.

The chain has TRBV30 and TRBJ2-7; 8 bases are a match to TRBD2. CDR3 length: 14 residues. Trimming at V came to 1 base and at J to 6 bases, leaving 8 bases not matched to a gene. The V gene's germline CDR1 is GTSNPN and CDR2 SVGIG (reference sequence). CDR3 protein: CAWSGSGSRVEQYF. The CDR3 nucleotides read TGTGCCTGGAGTGGCAGCGGGAGCCGCGTCGAGCAGTACTTC.

This clone has only a few counts. J is TRBJ1-5 and V is TRBV19, with D unclear. The germline gives CDR1 LNHDA, CDR2 SQIVND (reference sequence). This CDR3 region has 15 residues. V lost 2 bases, J lost 3 bases, and 11 bases lay in between. The DNA for the CDR3 is TGTGCCAGTAGTATATCAGCCAGGCACAATCAGCCCCAGCATTTT. As protein: CASSISARHNQPQHF. Supplemented by reference TRBV19 and TRBJ1-5, the full variable domain reads DGGITQSPKYLFRKEGQNVTLSCEQNLNHDAMYWYRQDPGQGLRLIYYSQIVNDFQKGDIAEGYSVSREKKESFPLTVTSAQKNPTAFYLCASSISARHNQPQHFGDGTRLSIL.

This clone was detected only once. V and J are TRBV24-1 and TRBJ2-3; no firm D call. V was shortened by 6 bases and J by 0 bases, with 6 bases between the two germline ends. Germline assignment: CDR1 KGHDR and CDR2 SFDVKD. The CDR3 sequence is 13 residues long. CDR3 nucleotide sequence: TGTGCCACCAGTCGGGTTAGCACAGATACGCAGTATTTT. As protein: CATSRVSTDTQYF.

The chain has TRBV12-3 or TRBV12-4 and TRBJ1-4, with D unclear. V dropped 2 bases and J dropped 3 bases, with 4 bases sitting between them. The CDR3 contains 13 residues. The CDR3 spells CASSLRSNEKLFF. CDR3 bases: TGTGCCAGCAGTTTACGGTCTAATGAAAAACTGTTTTTT.

The sample holds one count of this clone. The V call is TRBV28, the J call TRBJ2-7, with TRBD1 matching 7 bases. The CDR3 contains 14 residues. Germline V gene data show CDR1 as MDHEN and CDR2 as SYDVKM. V lost 6 bases, J lost 0 bases, and 5 bases stayed unmatched. The chain's CDR3 is CASRRQGDSYEQYF. The DNA of the CDR3 is TGTGCCAGCAGAAGACAGGGAGACTCCTACGAGCAGTACTTC.

The gene calls are TRBV5-1 and TRBJ2-4; weak D call: TRBD2 (5 bases). The V end lost 3 bases, the J end lost 4 bases, and 20 bases lay between the germline ends. In germline, CDR1 is SGHRS, CDR2 YFSETQ. The CDR3 is 17 amino acids. In DNA, the CDR3 is TGCGCCAGCAGCTCCCTCGGGGTCAGTGTGGAAAAAAACATTCAGTACTTC. Its protein is CASSSLGVSVEKNIQYF.

The rearrangement links TRBV6-2 or TRBV6-3 to TRBJ1-2; no firm D call. Germline V gene lookup returns CDR1 MNHEY and CDR2 SVGEGT. The CDR3 spans 13 residues. Trimming stripped 5 bases from V and 2 bases from J, with 9 bases between. This CDR3 is CASSRTRNYGYTF. CDR3 in DNA: TGTGCCAGCAGTCGTACAAGAAACTATGGCTACACCTTC.

The DNA for the CDR3 is TGTGCCAGCAGCCCCCGACCTGGAGCGAACACTGAAGCTTTCTTT. Its translation: CASSPRPGANTEAFF. This chain links TRBV9 with TRBJ1-1; D is unclear. CDR3 length: 15 residues. In germline, CDR1 is SGDLS, CDR2 YYNGEE. V lost 4 bases to trimming and J lost 1 base, with 14 bases between them.